The source of this T cell receptor beta chain is a study of cytomegalovirus exposure and HLA in healthy donors. General observations from the study: Later on, an analysis found that several of the most significant clusters appeared to be linked to common viral pathogens, which included parvovirus B19.

After removal of 7 bases from V and 7 bases from J, the junction contained 7 bases not matched to a gene. There are 14 residues in the CDR3. The germline V gene encodes CDR1 SNHLY and CDR2 FYNNEI. On this clone itself: Its target is unknown.

As for the donors, each was a healthy bone marrow donor. 13 Jbeta primers and 60 Vbeta primers were used for the PCR. Profiling relied on immunoSEQ multiplex PCR, and the TCRdb table lists in-frame clones only, not all of them. Of approximately 120,000 clones listed, over 60% are singletons. The specimen sequenced was PBMCs. This sequence was found in a woman in her sixties or seventies in good health and CMV-seropositive. The rearrangement links TRBV2 to TRBJ1-6, with TRBD1 identical over 7 bases. In nucleotides, the CDR3 is TGTGCCAGCACAAACGACAGGGAAAATTCACCCCTCCACTTT. This gives the protein CASTNDRENSPLHF.